These 17 T cell receptor beta chains share one sample of origin, sequenced in a study of early T cells in non-severe SARS-CoV-2 infection. Each CDR3 protein gets one entry after TCRdb re-called the 5' RACE reads with MiXCR. The profile shows fewer than 100,000 distinct CDR3 sequences, over 10% of them singletons. Sequenced: whole blood. All receptors come from an adult who was a healthcare worker with PCR-confirmed SARS-CoV-2 infection or an uninfected control (not recorded which).

This clonotype was found many times. This chain uses TRBV29-1 with TRBJ2-1; 9 bases map to TRBD2. Germline V CDR1 and CDR2: SQVTM, ANQGSEA. The CDR3 has 14 amino acids. The V segment lost 5 bases and the J segment 7 bases; nucleotides outside the gene matches: 9. CDR3 nucleotides: TGCAGCGTTAACGCGGGGGGGCCTTTGAATGAGCAGTTCTTC. It is translated as CSVNAGGPLNEQFF.

CDR3 DNA: TGCAGTGCCCCCGGGACAGGTTCTAATGAAAAACTGTTTTTT. This codes for CSAPGTGSNEKLFF. J is TRBJ1-4 and V is TRBV20-1; 8 bases line up with TRBD1. The V gene end was trimmed by 6 bases and the J gene end by 3 bases; junction bases not matched to a gene: 6. This CDR3 region has 14 residues. Per germline, CDR1 DFQATT and CDR2 SNEGSKA (reference sequence).

The J gene is TRBJ2-1, the V gene TRBV9; 16 bases match TRBD2. This CDR3 has 16 residues. Unmatched junction bases numbered 5, after V lost 3 bases and J lost 8 bases. Germline V CDR1 and CDR2: SGDLS, YYNGEE. The CDR3 coding sequence is TGTGCCAGCAGCGCGGGACTAGCGGGGGGGCATGATGAGCAGTTCTTC. It encodes CASSAGLAGGHDEQFF. Variable domain in full (rest from reference TRBV9 and TRBJ2-1): DSGVTQTPKHLITATGQRVTLRCSPRSGDLSVYWYQQSLDQGLQFLIQYYNGEERAKGNILERFSAQQFPDLHSELNLSSLELGDSALYFCASSAGLAGGHDEQFFGPGTRLTVL.

The sample holds a few counts of this clonotype. The chain joins TRBV5-5 to TRBJ1-2; 9 bases are shared with TRBD1. The CDR3 extends over 15 amino acids. Germline-derived CDR1 and CDR2 are SGHKS and YYEKEE (reference sequence). Germline trimming cut 2 bases from V and 2 bases from J; bases unmatched to any gene: 4. The CDR3 DNA follows: TGTGCCAGCAGCTTAAGGACAGGGGTCAACTATGGCTACACCTTC. Amino acids: CASSLRTGVNYGYTF.

The chain employs TRBV12-3 or TRBV12-4 and TRBJ1-6, with D uncertain. The CDR3 runs to 12 residues. Trimming cost V 3 bases and J 9 bases, with 6 bases left between them. CDR3 loop: CASSFPGSPLHF. For the CDR3, the DNA is TGTGCCAGCAGTTTCCCCGGTTCACCCCTCCACTTT.

The table lists this clonotype with a few counts. This chain joins TRBV2 and TRBJ2-7; weak D call: TRBD1 (6 bases). The V and J ends lost 8 bases and 3 bases respectively, with 14 bases between them. Germline CDR1 is SNHLY and CDR2 is FYNNEI. This CDR3 has 13 residues. The CDR3 here is CASSYREYYEQYF. The DNA for the CDR3 is TGTGCCAGCTCCTACAGGGAATACTACGAGCAGTACTTC.

There are a few counts of this clonotype. The chain joins TRBV7-9 to TRBJ2-1; D is unclear. The CDR3 extends over 13 amino acids. Germline CDR1 and CDR2: SEHNR and FQNEAQ (reference sequence). The V gene lost 5 bases and the J gene lost 7 bases, with 12 bases spanning the gap. The CDR3 region has the DNA TGTGCCAGCAGCCCCGAGTGGGGAAATGAGCAGTTCTTC. Translation: CASSPEWGNEQFF.

This clonotype was detected ten times or more. The chain is built from TRBV9 and TRBJ1-3; tentatively, D is TRBD1 (5 bases). CDR1 is SGDLS, CDR2 YYNGEE, per germline. The V end lost 3 bases, the J end lost 2 bases, and 9 bases lay between the germline ends. The length of the CDR3 is 14 residues. In DNA, the CDR3 is TGTGCCAGCAGCGCCCGGGACGCTGGAAACACCATATATTTT. It is translated as CASSARDAGNTIYF.

Many counts were recorded for this clonotype. The chain carries TRBV28 and TRBJ2-4, with 8 bases lining up with TRBD1. The CDR3 runs to 15 residues. Germline loops: CDR1 MDHEN, CDR2 SYDVKM. The V and J ends lost 2 bases and 8 bases, in that order; junction bases with no gene match: 8. CDR3 region: CASSLRSGGRDIQYF. The CDR3 region has the DNA TGTGCCAGCAGTTTACGGTCAGGGGGCAGGGACATTCAGTACTTC.

V usage is TRBV2 and J usage is TRBJ1-2, with a weak D call TRBD1 (5 bases). Trimming removed 7 bases from V and 5 bases from J, with 8 bases in between. From germline, CDR1 is SNHLY and CDR2 FYNNEI. The CDR3 consists of 11 residues. Here the CDR3 DNA reads TGTGCCAGCATCAGGGTTTATGGCTACACCTTC. Amino acid sequence: CASIRVYGYTF.

The V gene is TRBV20-1, the J gene TRBJ2-7; 7 bases are a match to TRBD1. V was clipped by 6 bases and J by 3 bases; unmatched bases: 11. This CDR3 is built from 14 residues. Per the germline V gene, CDR1 is DFQATT and CDR2 is SNEGSKA (reference sequence). CDR3: CSARPGQKYYEQYF. CDR3 bases: TGCAGTGCGAGACCGGGACAGAAGTACTACGAGCAGTACTTC.

This chain uses TRBV5-1 with TRBJ2-1, with D maybe TRBD1 (6 bases). Germline lookup yields CDR1 SGHRS and CDR2 YFSETQ. This CDR3 is 15 amino acids long. V was cut by 4 bases and J by 3 bases, with 14 bases left in between. The CDR3 loop reads CASSPYGDNYNEQFF. The CDR3 DNA follows: TGCGCCAGCAGCCCCTATGGGGACAACTACAATGAGCAGTTCTTC.

The table lists this clonotype with many counts. The chain recombines TRBV19 with TRBJ2-5, with TRBD2 as a possible D gene (6 bases). The CDR3 is 14 residues long. The ends were cut back, 5 bases at V and 1 base at J, with 11 bases in the middle. Germline values: CDR1 LNHDA, CDR2 SQIVND (reference sequence). CDR3 in amino acids: CASSLRDSQETQYF. The CDR3, as DNA: TGTGCCAGTAGTCTACGGGACTCCCAAGAGACCCAGTACTTC.

This rearrangement joins TRBV6-6 to TRBJ2-5; a possible D gene is TRBD2 (6 bases). Trimming took off 8 bases at V and 0 bases at J, with 10 bases between the two ends. In germline, CDR1 is MNHNY, CDR2 SVGAGI (reference sequence). This CDR3 is built from 13 residues. The CDR3 here is CASSPSDQETQYF. CDR3 DNA: TGTGCCAGCTCCCCTAGCGACCAAGAGACCCAGTACTTC.

J is TRBJ1-1 and V is TRBV27; TRBD1 agrees at 10 bases. Germline CDR1 and CDR2: MNHEY and SMNVEV (reference sequence). This CDR3 is built from 13 residues. V shed 5 bases, J shed 10 bases, and the junction held 7 bases outside the gene matches. In DNA form, the CDR3 reads TGTGCCAGCAGTAACCGGGACAGGGGAGGAGCTTTCTTT. Protein: CASSNRDRGGAFF.

This clonotype was seen at least ten times. The chain combines TRBV6-6 with TRBJ2-3; no clear D gene. Germline values: CDR1 MNHNY, CDR2 SVGAGI (reference sequence). There are 16 residues in the CDR3. Deletions cut 0 bases from V and 3 bases from J, with 13 bases between. The DNA for the CDR3 is TGTGCCAGCAGTTACTCGACAACGGCTGTAACAGATACGCAGTATTTT. Amino acid sequence: CASSYSTTAVTDTQYF.

This clonotype was detected only a few times. The chain combines TRBV28 with TRBJ2-3; 9 bases are a match to TRBD2. The CDR3 has 17 residues. Germline values: CDR1 MDHEN, CDR2 SYDVKM. V lost 2 bases to trimming and J lost 5 bases; unmatched junction nucleotides: 11. For the CDR3, the DNA is TGTGCCAGCAGTTTACCTAACCTAGCGGGGTTGGTAGATACGCAGTATTTT. Encoded protein: CASSLPNLAGLVDTQYF.